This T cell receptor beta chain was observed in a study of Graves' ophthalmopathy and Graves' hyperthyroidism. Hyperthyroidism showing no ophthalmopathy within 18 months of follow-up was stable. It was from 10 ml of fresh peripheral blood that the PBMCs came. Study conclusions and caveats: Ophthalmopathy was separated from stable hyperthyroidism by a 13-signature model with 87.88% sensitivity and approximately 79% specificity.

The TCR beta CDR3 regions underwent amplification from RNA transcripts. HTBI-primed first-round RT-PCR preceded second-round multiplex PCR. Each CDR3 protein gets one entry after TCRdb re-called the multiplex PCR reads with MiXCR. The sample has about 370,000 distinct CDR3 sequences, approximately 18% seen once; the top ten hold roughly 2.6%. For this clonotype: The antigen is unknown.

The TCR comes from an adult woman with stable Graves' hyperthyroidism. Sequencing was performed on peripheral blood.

This CDR3 reads CSGVRGNTIYF. DNA of the CDR3: TGCAGTGGTGTACGGGGGAACACCATATATTTT. This sequence joins TRBV20-1 and TRBJ1-3, with D tentatively TRBD1 (5 bases). The ends were cut back, 7 bases at V and 7 bases at J, with 11 bases in the middle. The CDR3 covers 11 residues. CDR1 DFQATT and CDR2 SNEGSKA come from the germline V gene (reference sequence).